These T cell receptor beta chains were read from a single sample in a study of T cells in Graves' hyperthyroidism and ophthalmopathy. TCRdb re-called the multiplex PCR reads through MiXCR, storing one row per CDR3 protein. Counted here are over 250,000 distinct CDR3 sequences, approximately 15% occurring once; the ten biggest clones make up around 57%. Sequenced input: blood. The receptors derive from a woman aged 55-69 years with Graves' ophthalmopathy. Each CDR3 is given with its conserved first and last residue. Each record gives: V gene, clone size, D gene, J gene, CDR3 DNA, CDR3 protein. The D gene is left open where the match is weak. Clone size is stated in some rows and not others, as once, few, many or a class when expanded.

>TRBV28|many|.|TRBJ2-1
TGTGCCAGCACTGAACCAGGAGGTTTAGGGTACAATGAGCAGTTCTTC
CASTEPGGLGYNEQFF
>TRBV4-2|few|.|TRBJ2-1
TGTGCCAGCAGCCTAAAGAGTGCCTACAATGAGCAGTTCTTC
CASSLKSAYNEQFF
>TRBV4-3|many|TRBD1|TRBJ1-1
TGCGCCAGCAGCCGAGACAGGGGGCTGAACGTTGAAGCTTTCTTT
CASSRDRGLNVEAFF
>TRBV4-1|few|.|TRBJ2-1
TGCGCCAGCAGCCCTTATATACGCAATGAGCAGTTCTTC
CASSPYIRNEQFF
>TRBV3-1|.|TRBD1|TRBJ2-7
TGTGCCAGCAGCCAAGATAGGGGGACAGGGATTTACGAGCAGTACTTC
CASSQDRGTGIYEQYF
>TRBV7-9|.|TRBD2|TRBJ2-1
TGTGCCAGCAAGGGAGGGCGGTCAAACAATGAGCAGTTCTTC
CASKGGRSNNEQFF
>TRBV7-2|few|.|TRBJ1-5
TGTGCCAGCAGCTTAGTCTTTCGCAATCAGCCCCAGCATTTT
CASSLVFRNQPQHF
>TRBV20-1|few|TRBD2|TRBJ2-3
TGCAGTGCGGACCGACTAGCGGGGCCAGATACGCAGTATTTT
CSADRLAGPDTQYF
>TRBV4-3|few|TRBD1|TRBJ2-1
TGCGCCAGCGGCCAGGCTCCTGGGACAGGAAGGGAGCAGTTCTTC
CASGQAPGTGREQFF
>TRBV6-2/TRBV6-3|many|.|TRBJ2-7
TGTGCCAGCAGTTACCGCCGGGGACACGAGGTCTACGAGCAGTACTTC
CASSYRRGHEVYEQYF